These 14 T cell receptor beta chains were sequenced from one sample in a study of T-cell memory formation after mild COVID-19. TCRdb re-analysed the 5' RACE reads in MiXCR, keeping a single row per CDR3 protein. This table holds 250,000 to 300,000 distinct CDR3 sequences, about 15% found once. Sequenced sample: PBMCs or a T cell subset sorted from them (not recorded which). These receptors were taken from a man between 18 and 35 years old who had mild COVID-19 (a few samples of this study predate the infection). Cell type and time point are not known.

This clonotype has a handful of counts. The chain couples TRBV7-9 to TRBJ2-1, with 8 bases identical to TRBD1. This CDR3 has 12 residues. The germline CDR1 and CDR2 sequences are SEHNR and FQNEAQ (reference sequence). Trimming at V came to 6 bases and at J to 8 bases, leaving 3 bases not matched to a gene. In DNA, the CDR3 is TGTGCCAGCAGACCGACAGGGGATGAGCAGTTCTTC. Residues: CASRPTGDEQFF. Variable domain in full (rest from reference TRBV7-9 and TRBJ2-1): DTGVSQNPRHKITKRGQNVTFRCDPISEHNRLYWYRQTLGQGPEFLTYFQNEAQLEKSRLLSDRFSAERPKGSFSTLEIQRTEQGDSAMYLCASRPTGDEQFFGPGTRLTVL.

J is TRBJ2-3 and V is TRBV4-3; D unclear. CDR1 and CDR2 (germline): LGHNA, YSLEER. The CDR3 extends over 14 amino acids. Trimming removed 2 bases at V and 7 bases at J, with 13 bases between. The CDR3 DNA reads as TGCGCCAGCAGCCAAAGGGCCTTAGTGCATACGCAGTATTTT. Translated: CASSQRALVHTQYF.

This chain uses TRBV27 with TRBJ2-1, with TRBD2 as a possible D gene (5 bases). CDR3 length: 13 residues. Per germline, CDR1 MNHEY and CDR2 SMNVEV (reference sequence). V was trimmed by 3 bases and J by 8 bases, leaving 11 bases between them. CDR3 in amino acids: CASSFWTLDEQFF. Here the CDR3 DNA reads TGTGCCAGCAGTTTCTGGACTCTCGATGAGCAGTTCTTC.

This clonotype has just a few counts. The chain carries TRBV7-7 and TRBJ2-5, with 7 bases that match TRBD1. The CDR3 contains 14 residues. V shed 6 bases and J 4 bases; nucleotides not matched to a gene: 8. Germline lookup yields CDR1 SSHAT and CDR2 FNYEAQ (reference sequence). In nucleotides, the CDR3 is TGTGCCAGCAGTCACGACAGGGTCAGAGAGACCCAGTACTTC. Translation gives CASSHDRVRETQYF.

The chain carries TRBV12-3 or TRBV12-4 and TRBJ2-3, with 7 bases that match TRBD2. This CDR3 comprises 18 residues. V was pared by 6 bases and J by 0 bases, with 15 bases of the junction left unmatched. Here the CDR3 reads CASSSLTSRRTSTDTQYF. CDR3 coding DNA: TGTGCCAGCAGCTCCCTGACTAGCCGGAGAACTAGCACAGATACGCAGTATTTT.

The sample holds many counts of this clonotype. This chain uses TRBV7-2 with TRBJ2-3; no firm D call. Germline assignment: CDR1 SGHTA and CDR2 FQGNSA. This CDR3 is 15 amino acids long. With 1 base removed from V and 2 bases from J, the gap between germline ends came to 10 bases. CDR3: CASSLGPLFTDTQYF. Here the CDR3 DNA reads TGTGCCAGCAGCTTAGGCCCTCTGTTCACAGATACGCAGTATTTT.

The gene calls are TRBV7-2 and TRBJ1-6; TRBD1 matches 7 bases. The germline V gene encodes CDR1 SGHTA and CDR2 FQGNSA. The CDR3 spans 15 residues. The V gene end was trimmed by 5 bases and the J gene end by 1 base; junction bases not matched to a gene: 2. CDR3: CASSRQGSYNSPLHF. The DNA of the CDR3 is TGTGCCAGCAGCCGACAGGGTTCCTATAATTCACCCCTCCACTTT. Using reference TRBV7-2 and TRBJ1-6 for the parts outside the CDR3, the full variable domain is GAGVSQSPSNKVTEKGKDVELRCDPISGHTALYWYRQSLGQGLEFLIYFQGNSAPDKSGLPSDRFSAERTGGSVSTLTIQRTQQEDSAVYLCASSRQGSYNSPLHFGNGTRLTVT.

This clonotype was counted only a few times. The chain combines TRBV28 with TRBJ2-7, with D tentatively TRBD2 (6 bases). The CDR3 contains 15 residues. Between the trimmed V and J ends, which lost 3 bases and 0 bases, there was a span of 12 bases. Germline V gene data show CDR1 as MDHEN and CDR2 as SYDVKM. In nucleotides, the CDR3 is TGTGCCAGCAGTTTTAACCGGGAGAGCTCCTACGAGCAGTACGTC. Amino acids: CASSFNRESSYEQYV.

In its sample, this clonotype was seen a few times. The gene calls are TRBV5-1 and TRBJ2-5, with D maybe TRBD2 (6 bases). The CDR3 covers 16 residues. The germline CDR1 and CDR2 sequences are SGHRS and YFSETQ. The V and J ends lost 4 bases and 1 base respectively, with 17 bases between them. This CDR3 is CASSQHRDSFQETQYF. CDR3 DNA sequence: TGCGCCAGCAGCCAGCACCGGGACTCCTTCCAAGAGACCCAGTACTTC.

V usage is TRBV9 and J usage is TRBJ2-5, with no clear D. The assigned J gene may be wrong: the sequence end matches TRBJ2-7 better. Germline V gene sequence: CDR1 SGDLS, CDR2 YYNGEE. The CDR3 has 15 amino acids. CDR3 residues: CASSLGSEQYYEQYF. In DNA form, the CDR3 reads TGTGCCAGCAGCTTGGGTTCGGAACAATACTACGAGCAGTACTTC.

In its sample, this clonotype was seen many times. CDR3 sequence reads: CASSPLTGVSSTDTQYF. For the CDR3, the DNA is TGTGCCAGCAGCCCGCTTACGGGAGTCTCGAGCACAGATACGCAGTATTTT. The chain links TRBV7-3 to TRBJ2-3; the D gene is possibly TRBD2 (6 bases). V was trimmed by 5 bases and J by 0 bases, leaving 18 bases between them. The CDR3 is 17 residues long. The germline CDR1 and CDR2 sequences are SGHTA and FQGTGA.

This clonotype was seen more than once but under ten times. The CDR3 DNA reads as TGCAGTGCCTCCTTGGGCTCCGTAGAGACCCAGTACTTC. This gives the protein CSASLGSVETQYF. The genes are TRBV20-1 and TRBJ2-5; no definite D call. The CDR3 runs 13 residues. Per germline, CDR1 DFQATT and CDR2 SNEGSKA (reference sequence). The germline V and J ends were trimmed by 6 bases and 4 bases, with 15 bases remaining between them.

Details on this clonotype: Germline and junction disagree at one end, which may indicate a read error. The rearrangement uses TRBV12-3 or TRBV12-4 and TRBJ2-1; D tentatively reads TRBD1 or TRBD2 (5 bases each). CDR3 length: 13 amino acids. For the CDR3, the DNA is TGTGCCAGCAGTTTAAGTGCTGGGGACCGAAGGAACTTC. Translating gives CASSLSAGDRRNF.

This chain uses TRBV18 with TRBJ2-7; 9 nucleotides match TRBD1. V trimming: 0 bases; J trimming: 3 bases; junction bases outside the gene matches: 6. The CDR3 has 16 amino acids. CDR1 KGHSH and CDR2 LQKENI come from the germline V gene. CDR3 in amino acids: CASSPPNRGLIYEQYF. The CDR3 nucleotides are TGTGCCAGCTCACCACCCAACAGGGGGCTTATCTACGAGCAGTACTTC.